The clone carrying this T cell receptor beta chain was observed a single time. Antigen specificity is unknown. Vbeta (60) and Jbeta (13) primers were used in the PCR. The repertoire was sequenced with immunoSEQ multiplex PCR; TCRdb's copy has only in-frame clones and lacks some. The sample has approximately 130,000 clones, about four fifths seen once. It was healthy bone marrow donors who served as donors. The data originate from a study of cytomegalovirus exposure and HLA in healthy donors. Study-wide points: Analysis performed later showed TCR beta chains linked to HLA being more clonally expanded than equally common others. The records held CMV serostatus as the only immune exposure information. Later, TCR association rates were found to vary by HLA locus, highest for DRB1 and lowest for HLA-C.

There are 15 residues in the CDR3. V was clipped by 5 bases and J by 4 bases; unmatched bases: 10. Germline V CDR1 and CDR2: SGHTA, FQGNSA. Sequencing was done on a sample of PBMCs. This sequence was found in a woman aged 40-49 years in good health and CMV-seronegative. V usage is TRBV7-2 and J usage is TRBJ1-1, with TRBD1 matching 7 bases. In nucleotides, the CDR3 is TGTGCCAGCAGCCAGCGAGGGGGCAGGTTCACTGAAGCTTTCTTT. Its protein product is CASSQRGGRFTEAFF.